These T cell receptor beta chains were read from a single sample in a study of regulatory and conventional T cells in RAG deficiency. Sequencing used immunoSEQ multiplex PCR; TCRdb keeps in-frame clones, though not all of them. The sample consists of about 7,800 clones, around 80% of them appearing once. These data are also associated with another study on regulatory T cells.

The sample comprised CD8+ T cells sorted from blood. These receptors all stem from a human donor in good health. Both conserved end residues are part of each CDR3. The order of the fields is D gene, J gene, V gene, clone size, CDR3 protein, CDR3 DNA. D genes are given only for firm matches. Some rows mark clone size as missing; the rest say once, few, many or name a class of expanded clone.

D: TRBD2; J: TRBJ2-3; V: TRBV5-1; size: -; CDR3: CASSTTAGADTQYF; DNA: TGCGCCAGCAGCACCACGGCGGGGGCAGATACGCAGTATTTT
D: TRBD2; J: TRBJ2-1; V: TRBV9; size: -; CDR3: CASSVDNSGRDEQFF; DNA: TGTGCCAGCAGCGTAGATAATAGCGGGAGAGATGAGCAGTTCTTC
D: TRBD2; J: TRBJ2-1; V: TRBV7-9; size: -; CDR3: CASSRRLAGGPCNYNEQFF; DNA: TGTGCCAGCAGCCGCCGGCTAGCGGGGGGCCCTTGCAACTACAATGAGCAGTTCTTC
D: -; J: TRBJ1-5; V: TRBV6-6; size: -; CDR3: CASNARGGDQPQHF; DNA: TGTGCCAGCAACGCCAGGGGTGGGGATCAGCCCCAGCATTTT
D: -; J: TRBJ1-1; V: TRBV5-6; size: -; CDR3: CASDFWNRGLNTEAFF; DNA: TGTGCCAGCGACTTTTGGAATCGGGGGCTTAACACTGAAGCTTTCTTT
D: -; J: TRBJ2-7; V: TRBV28; size: -; CDR3: CASSDRGEQYF; DNA: TGTGCCAGCAGCGACCGAGGGGAGCAGTACTTC
D: TRBD2; J: TRBJ2-3; V: TRBV7-7; size: -; CDR3: CANLSPRTSGRGDTQYF; DNA: TGTGCTAACCTTTCCCCCCGGACTAGCGGGAGGGGCGATACGCAGTATTTT
D: TRBD1; J: TRBJ1-2; V: TRBV7-2; size: -; CDR3: CASTGTGGHPDYGYTF; DNA: TGTGCCAGCACCGGGACAGGAGGTCACCCCGACTATGGCTACACCTTC
D: TRBD1; J: TRBJ1-2; V: TRBV2; size: -; CDR3: CASSEQTGAGYGYTF; DNA: TGTGCCAGCAGTGAACAGACAGGGGCAGGCTATGGCTACACCTTC
D: -; J: TRBJ2-1; V: TRBV7-6; size: -; CDR3: CASSSSDNEQFF; DNA: TGTGCCAGCAGCAGTAGTGACAATGAGCAGTTCTTC
D: TRBD1; J: TRBJ1-1; V: TRBV19; size: -; CDR3: CASSILMTGLTEAFF; DNA: TGTGCCAGTAGTATACTGATGACAGGGTTGACTGAAGCTTTCTTT
D: -; J: TRBJ2-2; V: TRBV2; size: once; CDR3: CASRATGGELFF; DNA: TGTGCCAGCAGAGCCACGGGCGGGGAGCTGTTTTTT
D: -; J: TRBJ2-3; V: TRBV19; size: -; CDR3: CASSFYSGTGTDTQYF; DNA: TGTGCCAGTAGTTTTTATTCCGGGACGGGCACAGATACGCAGTATTTT
D: TRBD2; J: TRBJ2-5; V: TRBV16; size: -; CDR3: CASKPGLAGEKETQYF; DNA: TGTGCCAGCAAACCGGGACTAGCGGGGGAAAAAGAGACCCAGTACTTC
D: TRBD2; J: TRBJ2-3; V: TRBV7-9; size: -; CDR3: CASSSAGGGAIDTQYF; DNA: TGTGCCAGCAGCTCGGCCGGCGGGGGGGCCATAGATACGCAGTATTTT
D: TRBD2; J: TRBJ2-3; V: TRBV5-4; size: once; CDR3: CASSLPGLATDTQYF; DNA: TGTGCCAGCAGCCTACCGGGACTAGCCACAGATACGCAGTATTTT
D: -; J: TRBJ2-5; V: TRBV30; size: few; CDR3: CAWSEYQETQYF; DNA: TGTGCCTGGAGTGAGTACCAAGAGACCCAGTACTTC
D: -; J: TRBJ1-6; V: TRBV25-1; size: -; CDR3: CASSLSSYNSPLHF; DNA: TGTGCCAGCTCTCTCAGCTCCTATAATTCACCCCTCCACTTT
D: -; J: TRBJ1-2; V: TRBV19; size: -; CDR3: CASSRGGADGYTF; DNA: TGTGCCAGTAGTCGGGGGGGCGCAGATGGCTACACCTTC
D: -; J: TRBJ2-2; V: TRBV9; size: few; CDR3: CASSVEGNTGELFF; DNA: TGTGCCAGCAGCGTAGAGGGGAACACCGGGGAGCTGTTTTTT
D: -; J: TRBJ2-2; V: TRBV5-1; size: -; CDR3: CASSPSSAGELFF; DNA: TGCGCCAGCAGTCCTAGCTCGGCCGGGGAGCTGTTTTTT
D: TRBD2; J: TRBJ2-7; V: TRBV9; size: -; CDR3: CASSVDLAGGFDEQYF; DNA: TGTGCCAGCAGCGTAGACCTAGCGGGAGGATTTGACGAGCAGTACTTC
D: -; J: TRBJ2-3; V: TRBV5-1; size: -; CDR3: CASSWASGGRVDTQYF; DNA: TGCGCCAGCAGCTGGGCTAGTGGGGGTCGAGTAGATACGCAGTATTTT
D: -; J: TRBJ2-1; V: TRBV14; size: -; CDR3: CASSQDINYNEQFF; DNA: TGTGCCAGCAGCCAAGATATTAACTACAATGAGCAGTTCTTC
D: -; J: TRBJ2-2; V: TRBV7-6; size: -; CDR3: CASSFKGGAGELFF; DNA: TGTGCCAGCAGCTTCAAGGGAGGAGCCGGGGAGCTGTTTTTT
D: -; J: TRBJ1-6; V: TRBV2; size: -; CDR3: CASSAGVQNSPLHF; DNA: TGTGCCAGCAGTGCGGGGGTCCAAAATTCACCCCTCCACTTT
D: -; J: TRBJ1-3; V: TRBV19; size: -; CDR3: CASSIQQKFSGNTIYF; DNA: TGTGCCAGTAGTATCCAACAGAAATTCTCTGGAAACACCATATATTTT
D: -; J: TRBJ1-1; V: TRBV5-8; size: -; CDR3: CASSLSHSNEAFF; DNA: TGTGCCAGCAGCCTAAGCCATTCCAATGAAGCTTTCTTT
D: -; J: TRBJ1-4; V: TRBV28; size: -; CDR3: CASSLMLATNEKLFF; DNA: TGTGCCAGCAGTTTGATGCTAGCAACTAATGAAAAACTGTTTTTT
D: -; J: TRBJ2-7; V: TRBV5-1; size: -; CDR3: CASSSPVGHEQYF; DNA: TGCGCCAGCAGCTCCCCGGTTGGCCACGAGCAGTACTTC
D: -; J: TRBJ1-5; V: TRBV9; size: -; CDR3: CASSQSYGGGDGQPQHF; DNA: TGTGCCAGCAGCCAATCTTACGGCGGGGGGGACGGTCAGCCCCAGCATTTT
D: -; J: TRBJ2-5; V: TRBV15; size: -; CDR3: CATSSRGGETQYF; DNA: TGTGCCACCAGTAGCAGGGGTGGGGAGACCCAGTACTTC
D: -; J: TRBJ2-7; V: TRBV5-4; size: -; CDR3: CASSRGDNHYEQYF; DNA: TGTGCCAGCAGCAGAGGGGACAATCACTACGAGCAGTACTTC
D: -; J: TRBJ2-5; V: TRBV5-4; size: -; CDR3: CASSLRLVQETQYF; DNA: TGTGCCAGCAGCTTGAGACTAGTCCAAGAGACCCAGTACTTC
D: -; J: TRBJ1-5; V: TRBV4-1; size: -; CDR3: CASSQRHNSNQPQHF; DNA: TGCGCCAGCAGCCAACGACACAATAGCAATCAGCCCCAGCATTTT
D: -; J: TRBJ1-3; V: TRBV7-9; size: -; CDR3: CASSLGSGGGNTIYF; DNA: TGTGCCAGCAGCTTAGGATCCGGGGGAGGAAACACCATATATTTT
D: -; J: TRBJ1-4; V: TRBV29-1; size: -; CDR3: CSVWVAGREKLFF; DNA: TGCAGCGTTTGGGTTGCAGGGCGAGAAAAACTGTTTTTT
D: -; J: TRBJ2-7; V: TRBV4-1; size: -; CDR3: CASRLLDSSSYEQYF; DNA: TGCGCCAGCAGACTTCTGGACAGTTCCTCCTACGAGCAGTACTTC
D: -; J: TRBJ2-7; V: TRBV9; size: -; CDR3: CASSFGAESSYEQYF; DNA: TGTGCCAGCAGCTTTGGGGCAGAGAGCTCCTACGAGCAGTACTTC
D: -; J: TRBJ2-6; V: TRBV18; size: -; CDR3: CASSPPASSGANVLTF; DNA: TGTGCCAGCTCACCACCTGCGTCCTCTGGGGCCAACGTCCTGACTTTC
D: TRBD2; J: TRBJ2-1; V: TRBV27; size: -; CDR3: CASSLSGGNEQFF; DNA: TGTGCCAGCAGTTTATCGGGGGGGAATGAGCAGTTCTTC
D: TRBD1; J: TRBJ2-5; V: TRBV25-1; size: -; CDR3: CASSARTGLGETQYF; DNA: TGTGCCAGCAGTGCGAGGACAGGCCTTGGGGAGACCCAGTACTTC
D: TRBD2; J: TRBJ2-7; V: TRBV13; size: once; CDR3: CASGTRLNEQYF; DNA: TGTGCCAGCGGGACTAGACTCAACGAGCAGTACTTC
D: TRBD1; J: TRBJ2-7; V: TRBV5-4; size: -; CDR3: CASSLVQGPSYEQYF; DNA: TGTGCCAGCAGCTTGGTACAGGGGCCTTCTTACGAGCAGTACTTC
D: TRBD1; J: TRBJ2-5; V: TRBV9; size: -; CDR3: CASSSPWDSQETQYF; DNA: TGTGCCAGCAGCTCCCCCTGGGACAGCCAAGAGACCCAGTACTTC
D: -; J: TRBJ2-6; V: TRBV5-1; size: -; CDR3: CASSFMWGVSSGANVLTF; DNA: TGCGCCAGCAGCTTTATGTGGGGCGTTTCATCTGGGGCCAACGTCCTGACTTTC
D: -; J: TRBJ1-2; V: TRBV19; size: few; CDR3: CASSIAGDYGYTF; DNA: TGTGCCAGTAGTATAGCAGGGGACTATGGCTACACCTTC
D: -; J: TRBJ1-1; V: TRBV9; size: -; CDR3: CASSEGAGEAFF; DNA: TGTGCCAGCAGCGAGGGAGCCGGGGAAGCTTTCTTT
D: -; J: TRBJ2-7; V: TRBV6-4; size: -; CDR3: CASSDSNGGLYEQYF; DNA: TGTGCCAGCAGTGACTCGAACGGGGGTTTATACGAGCAGTACTTC
D: -; J: TRBJ1-2; V: TRBV7-9; size: -; CDR3: CASSLSVRERGYTF; DNA: TGTGCCAGCAGCTTATCGGTCAGGGAAAGGGGCTACACCTTC
D: -; J: TRBJ1-5; V: TRBV27; size: -; CDR3: CASSSPRQGLHQPQHF; DNA: TGTGCCAGCAGTTCCCCACGCCAGGGGTTGCATCAGCCCCAGCATTTT
D: -; J: TRBJ1-4; V: TRBV5-1; size: -; CDR3: CASSSVGEKLFF; DNA: TGCGCCAGCAGCTCTGTTGGGGAAAAACTGTTTTTT
D: TRBD2; J: TRBJ2-2; V: TRBV5-6; size: -; CDR3: CASSWAPWKRESTRELFF; DNA: TGTGCCAGCAGCTGGGCACCTTGGAAGCGGGAGTCCACCCGGGAGCTGTTTTTT
D: -; J: TRBJ1-3; V: TRBV7-9; size: -; CDR3: CASSSGGDYTIYF; DNA: TGTGCCAGCAGTTCCGGAGGGGATTACACCATATATTTT
D: -; J: TRBJ2-1; V: TRBV20-1; size: -; CDR3: CSARGGNEQFF; DNA: TGCAGTGCTAGAGGGGGGAATGAGCAGTTCTTC
D: TRBD1; J: TRBJ2-7; V: TRBV19; size: -; CDR3: CASSMGTGGPYEQYF; DNA: TGTGCCAGTAGTATGGGGACAGGGGGTCCCTACGAGCAGTACTTC